Each of the 8 T cell receptor beta chains below was sequenced from the same sample in a study of T cell repertoires in cytomegalovirus infection. Antigens for these TCRs are unknown. TCRdb called the reads again in MiXCR, with one record for every CDR3 protein. The sample holds approximately 910,000 distinct CDR3 sequences, roughly 30% seen once. The sequencing used cultured CD8+ T cells from PBMCs, collected from culture after CMV antigen stimulation. These TCRs come from a human donor in good health (CMV status not recorded). Some clones in this sample may be carry-over from other donors' samples.

This sequence joins TRBV12-3 or TRBV12-4 and TRBJ2-2; D may be TRBD1 or TRBD2 (5 bases each). The CDR3 extends over 17 amino acids. Trimming pared 3 bases from V and 5 bases from J, leaving 19 bases between. The chain's CDR3 is CASSFNEGPNPTGELFF. In DNA form, the CDR3 reads TGTGCCAGCAGTTTTAACGAGGGGCCAAATCCTACCGGGGAGCTGTTTTTT.

This clonotype came up once. The chain links TRBV27 to TRBJ2-5; unclear D gene. The CDR3 extends over 10 amino acids. Germline CDR1 MNHEY, CDR2 SMNVEV (reference sequence). Trimming cost V 8 bases and J 5 bases, with 6 bases left between them. CDR3 loop: CASGLETQYF. CDR3 sequence (DNA): TGTGCCAGCGGGCTGGAGACCCAGTACTTC.

The chain has TRBV10-3 and TRBJ2-3; 11 bases align to TRBD1. The CDR3 contains 17 residues. The V gene end was trimmed by 0 bases and the J gene end by 3 bases; junction bases not matched to a gene: 5. Germline values: CDR1 ENHRY, CDR2 SYGVKD. The CDR3 DNA is TGTGCCATCAGTGAGTCGAGGTGGGACAGGGGGACAGATACGCAGTATTTT. Its protein product is CAISESRWDRGTDTQYF.

The rearrangement links TRBV14 to TRBJ1-3; tentatively, D is TRBD1 (6 bases). In germline, CDR1 is SGHDN, CDR2 FVKESK. Trimming removed 0 bases at V and 0 bases at J, with 6 bases between. This CDR3 has 15 amino acids. CDR3 bases: TGTGCCAGCAGCCAAGAAGGGGGCTCTGGAAACACCATATATTTT. Translating it yields CASSQEGGSGNTIYF. The full variable domain, in which reference TRBV14 and TRBJ1-3 provide the parts outside the CDR3, is EAGVTQFPSHSVIEKGQTVTLRCDPISGHDNLYWYRRVMGKEIKFLLHFVKESKQDESGMPNNRFLAERTGGTYSTLKVQPAELEDSGVYFCASSQEGGSGNTIYFGEGSWLTVV.

This clonotype was observed many times. The V gene is TRBV7-8, the J gene TRBJ2-3; D gene unclear. Trimming removed 5 bases at V and 3 bases at J, with 12 bases between. The CDR3 covers 14 residues. CDR1 is SGHVS, CDR2 FQNEAQ, per germline. The CDR3 nucleotides are TGTGCCAGCAGCCGCAGCTACCTTACAGATACGCAGTATTTT. Its protein is CASSRSYLTDTQYF.

This clonotype was recorded many times. An end of the junction does not agree with germline; a read error may underlie this. The J gene is TRBJ2-6, the V gene TRBV27; the D is unclear. CDR3 size: 14 residues. In germline, CDR1 is MNHEY, CDR2 SMNVEV (reference sequence). Here the CDR3 reads CASSLGTGANVLTF. The CDR3 DNA reads TGTGCTAGCAGCTTGGGGACTGGGGCCAACGTCCTGACTTTC.

The CDR3 loop reads CASSSTGGVWMGTEAFF. CDR3 in DNA: TGTGCCAGCAGCTCGACAGGGGGCGTGTGGATGGGCACTGAAGCTTTCTTT. The chain joins TRBV5-8 to TRBJ1-1; 10 bases agree with TRBD1. Germline V CDR1 and CDR2: SGHTS, YDEGEE. This CDR3 is built from 17 residues. V was pared by 3 bases and J by 4 bases, with 12 bases of the junction left unmatched.

This clonotype was counted a few times. The rearrangement links TRBV12-3 or TRBV12-4 to TRBJ1-1; D not certain. V lost 5 bases, J lost 5 bases, and 15 bases lay in between. The CDR3 sequence is 14 residues long. For the CDR3, the DNA is TGTGCCAGCAGTCCTCGGGCCTTTCTAACTGAAGCTTTCTTT. This gives the protein CASSPRAFLTEAFF.